These T cell receptor beta chains were read from a single sample in a study of T cell responses to AZD1222 COVID-19 vaccine. Produced via immunoSEQ multiplex PCR; TCRdb's table is partial and in-frame only. Of 100,000 or so clones in the sample, about 86% are singletons; the top ten hold about 6%. This specimen was peripheral blood, taken 28 days after the second AZD1222 dose. The receptors shown here come from an adult who received the AZD1222 COVID-19 vaccine. Both conserved end residues are part of each CDR3. The order of the fields is D gene, V gene, J gene, clone size, CDR3 DNA, CDR3 protein. The D gene is left open where the match is weak. Clone size is not always given. Where it is, it says once, few, many or a class for expanded clones.

d_gene: .; v_gene: TRBV12-1; j_gene: TRBJ2-5; abundance: .; CDR3nt: TGTGCCAGCAGCTTTAAAGGTGGGGTGGGGACTACCCAAGAGACCCAGTACTTC; CDR3aa: CASSFKGGVGTTQETQYF
d_gene: .; v_gene: TRBV7-2; j_gene: TRBJ2-1; abundance: .; CDR3nt: TGTGCCAGCAGCTTAGTTAGGTACAATGAGCAGTTCTTC; CDR3aa: CASSLVRYNEQFF
d_gene: .; v_gene: TRBV7-6; j_gene: TRBJ1-1; abundance: .; CDR3nt: TGTGCCAGCAGCCCGACCTTGTGGAGGACTGAAGCTTTCTTT; CDR3aa: CASSPTLWRTEAFF
d_gene: .; v_gene: TRBV5-4; j_gene: TRBJ2-1; abundance: once; CDR3nt: TGTGCCAGCAGCTTGGGGGGACCGGTTAGCTCCTACAATGAGCAGTTCTTC; CDR3aa: CASSLGGPVSSYNEQFF
d_gene: TRBD2; v_gene: TRBV5-1; j_gene: TRBJ2-1; abundance: .; CDR3nt: TGCGCCAGCAGCTTGGCTAGCGGGAGTGATGAGCAGTTCTTC; CDR3aa: CASSLASGSDEQFF
d_gene: .; v_gene: TRBV7-2; j_gene: TRBJ2-1; abundance: .; CDR3nt: TGTGCCAGCAGCTTTACTAGCTCCTACAATGAGCAGTTCTTC; CDR3aa: CASSFTSSYNEQFF
d_gene: .; v_gene: TRBV10-1; j_gene: TRBJ2-7; abundance: .; CDR3nt: TGCGCCAGCAAGGGGCAGTCCTACGAGCAGTACTTC; CDR3aa: CASKGQSYEQYF
d_gene: TRBD2; v_gene: TRBV5-1; j_gene: TRBJ2-1; abundance: .; CDR3nt: TGCGCCAGCAGCTTGTTTGCGGGAGGGCCTATCGATGAGCAGTTCTTC; CDR3aa: CASSLFAGGPIDEQFF
d_gene: .; v_gene: TRBV28; j_gene: TRBJ2-1; abundance: once; CDR3nt: TGTGCCAGCATCCGGGAAAACTACAATGAGCAGTTCTTC; CDR3aa: CASIRENYNEQFF
d_gene: .; v_gene: TRBV2; j_gene: TRBJ1-2; abundance: .; CDR3nt: TGTGCCAGCAGCGACTCGGCGAAGAATGGCTACACCTTC; CDR3aa: CASSDSAKNGYTF
d_gene: TRBD2; v_gene: TRBV11-2; j_gene: TRBJ2-3; abundance: .; CDR3nt: TGTGCCAGCAGCGTTAGCGGGGGGCCCACGGATACGCAGTATTTT; CDR3aa: CASSVSGGPTDTQYF
d_gene: .; v_gene: TRBV10-2; j_gene: TRBJ1-3; abundance: .; CDR3nt: TGCGCCAGCATCGGGGGAGGGGACACCATATATTTT; CDR3aa: CASIGGGDTIYF
d_gene: .; v_gene: TRBV28; j_gene: TRBJ1-5; abundance: .; CDR3nt: TGTGCCAGCAGCGCGGGTCTCACCAATCAGCCCCAGCATTTT; CDR3aa: CASSAGLTNQPQHF
d_gene: .; v_gene: TRBV4-1; j_gene: TRBJ1-6; abundance: .; CDR3nt: TGCGCCAGCAGCCTTGAGACAGGCAATAATTCACCCCTCCACTTT; CDR3aa: CASSLETGNNSPLHF
d_gene: .; v_gene: TRBV5-1; j_gene: TRBJ2-7; abundance: .; CDR3nt: TGCGCCAGCAGCTTGGAACAGAACTCCTACGAGCAGTACTTC; CDR3aa: CASSLEQNSYEQYF
d_gene: .; v_gene: TRBV28; j_gene: TRBJ1-5; abundance: .; CDR3nt: TGTGCCAGCAGTTTAAGTCAGCCCCAGCATTTT; CDR3aa: CASSLSQPQHF
d_gene: .; v_gene: TRBV21-1; j_gene: TRBJ1-3; abundance: .; CDR3nt: TGTGCCAGCAGCCAGGAGGGGTCTGGAAACACCATATATTTT; CDR3aa: CASSQEGSGNTIYF
d_gene: .; v_gene: TRBV19; j_gene: TRBJ1-5; abundance: .; CDR3nt: TGTGCCAGTAGTTCGGGGGCGCGGAGTTTGGATCAGCCCCAGCATTTT; CDR3aa: CASSSGARSLDQPQHF
d_gene: .; v_gene: TRBV5-1; j_gene: TRBJ1-1; abundance: .; CDR3nt: TGCGCCAGCAGCTTTCGGACGAACACTGAAGCTTTCTTT; CDR3aa: CASSFRTNTEAFF
d_gene: .; v_gene: TRBV5-1; j_gene: TRBJ1-2; abundance: .; CDR3nt: TGCGCCAGCAGCCGGGAAGGGCAGGATTATGGCTACACCTTC; CDR3aa: CASSREGQDYGYTF
d_gene: .; v_gene: TRBV4-3; j_gene: TRBJ2-2; abundance: .; CDR3nt: TGCGCCAGCAGCCAAGAGGCCCTAAACACCGGGGAGCTGTTTTTT; CDR3aa: CASSQEALNTGELFF
d_gene: TRBD2; v_gene: TRBV3-1/TRBV3-2; j_gene: TRBJ2-7; abundance: once; CDR3nt: TGTGCCAGCAGCCGGCGGGGGGAGGGACCAAACGAGCAGTACTTC; CDR3aa: CASSRRGEGPNEQYF
d_gene: .; v_gene: TRBV29-1; j_gene: TRBJ2-7; abundance: .; CDR3nt: TGCAGCGTTAAGAGGGGTAGGGTAGGTGCTTACGAGCAGTACTTC; CDR3aa: CSVKRGRVGAYEQYF
d_gene: .; v_gene: TRBV7-6; j_gene: TRBJ2-7; abundance: .; CDR3nt: TGTGCCAGCAGCTTAGGGGTCGCGGTAGGCTACGAGCAGTACTTC; CDR3aa: CASSLGVAVGYEQYF
d_gene: .; v_gene: TRBV7-2; j_gene: TRBJ1-2; abundance: .; CDR3nt: TGTGCCAGCAGCCGTAGGAGGGTGGATGGCTACACCTTC; CDR3aa: CASSRRRVDGYTF
d_gene: .; v_gene: TRBV5-1; j_gene: TRBJ2-5; abundance: .; CDR3nt: TGCGCCAGCAGCCGGGGTTGGGAGACCCAGTACTTC; CDR3aa: CASSRGWETQYF